This TCR beta chain was retrieved from a study of T cell responses to AZD1222 COVID-19 vaccine. Sequencing used immunoSEQ multiplex PCR; TCRdb keeps in-frame clones, though not all of them. Seen here are 80,000 to 130,000 clones, around nine tenths observed once, and the top ten hold 3% to 3.5%. The germline V gene has CDR1 LGHNA and CDR2 YNFKEQ. The CDR3 runs to 13 residues. V lost 0 bases and J lost 7, with 9 bases in between. Source: peripheral blood, taken on day 0 of AZD1222 vaccination. The sequence was obtained from an adult in good health. The V and J genes are TRBV4-2 and TRBJ1-2, with D possibly matching TRBD1 (5 bases). CDR3 residues: CASSQDGRGGYTF. The CDR3 region has the DNA TGTGCCAGCAGCCAAGATGGGAGGGGTGGCTACACCTTC.